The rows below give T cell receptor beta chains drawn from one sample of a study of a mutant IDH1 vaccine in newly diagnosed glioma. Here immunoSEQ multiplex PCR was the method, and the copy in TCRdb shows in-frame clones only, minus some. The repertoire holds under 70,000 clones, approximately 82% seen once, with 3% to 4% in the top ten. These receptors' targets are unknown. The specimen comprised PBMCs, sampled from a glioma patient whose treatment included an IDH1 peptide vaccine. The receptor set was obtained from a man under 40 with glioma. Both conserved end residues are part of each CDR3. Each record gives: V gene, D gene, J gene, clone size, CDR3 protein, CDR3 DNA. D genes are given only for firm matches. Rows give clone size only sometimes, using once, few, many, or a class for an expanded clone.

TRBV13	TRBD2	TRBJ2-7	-	CASSFFSGGSYEQYF	TGTGCCAGCAGCTTCTTTAGCGGGGGCTCCTACGAGCAGTACTTC
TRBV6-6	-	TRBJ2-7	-	CASSYGQRLYEQYF	TGTGCCAGCAGTTATGGGCAGCGACTCTACGAGCAGTACTTC
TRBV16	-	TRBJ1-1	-	CASSQSTENTEAFF	TGTGCCAGCAGCCAATCGACAGAGAACACTGAAGCTTTCTTT
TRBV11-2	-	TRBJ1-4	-	CASSLGARTTRKLFF	TGTGCCAGCAGCTTAGGAGCTCGGACAACCCGAAAACTGTTTTTT
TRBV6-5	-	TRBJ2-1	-	CASSWKDSNEQFF	TGTGCCAGCAGCTGGAAGGACAGCAATGAGCAGTTCTTC
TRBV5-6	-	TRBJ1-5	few	CASSFQWGINQPQHF	TGTGCCAGCAGCTTCCAGTGGGGCATAAATCAGCCCCAGCATTTT
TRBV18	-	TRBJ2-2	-	CASSPTLWGTGELFF	TGTGCCAGCTCACCAACTCTTTGGGGGACCGGGGAGCTGTTTTTT
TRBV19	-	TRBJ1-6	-	CALEARDNSPLHF	TGTGCCCTCGAAGCCCGAGATAATTCACCCCTCCACTTT
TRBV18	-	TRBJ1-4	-	CASSPQDSLNEKLFF	TGTGCCAGCTCACCACAGGACAGCCTTAATGAAAAACTGTTTTTT
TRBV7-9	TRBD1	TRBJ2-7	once	CASSLLGTGLYEQYF	TGTGCCAGCAGCTTACTGGGGACAGGGCTCTACGAGCAGTACTTC
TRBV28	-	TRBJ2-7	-	CASSRTPTYEQYF	TGTGCCAGCAGTCGTACACCCACTTACGAGCAGTACTTC
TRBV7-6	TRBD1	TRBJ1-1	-	CASGPFQGDYLTEAFF	TGTGCCAGCGGGCCTTTTCAGGGGGACTACCTCACTGAAGCTTTCTTT
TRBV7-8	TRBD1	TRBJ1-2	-	CASSSQGQGFYGYTF	TGTGCCAGCAGCAGCCAGGGACAGGGATTCTATGGCTACACCTTC
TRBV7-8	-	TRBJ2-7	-	CASSLGPISYEQYF	TGTGCCAGCAGCTTAGGGCCGATCTCCTACGAGCAGTACTTC
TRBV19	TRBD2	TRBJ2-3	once	CASSIVGGLAGDSGDTQYF	TGTGCCAGTAGTATAGTAGGGGGACTAGCGGGGGACTCGGGAGATACGCAGTATTTT
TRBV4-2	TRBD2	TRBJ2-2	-	CASSYSGGALSGELFF	TGTGCCAGCAGCTATAGCGGGGGGGCCTTATCCGGGGAGCTGTTTTTT
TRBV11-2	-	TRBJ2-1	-	CASSPAGGQPRYNEQFF	TGTGCCAGCAGCCCCGCAGGCGGGCAGCCCCGCTACAATGAGCAGTTCTTC
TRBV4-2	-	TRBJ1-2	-	CASSQDWGANYGYTF	TGTGCCAGCAGCCAAGATTGGGGAGCTAACTATGGCTACACCTTC
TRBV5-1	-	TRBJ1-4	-	CASSPQTATNEKLFF	TGCGCCAGCAGTCCACAGACGGCTACTAATGAAAAACTGTTTTTT